The entry that follows covers one T cell receptor beta chain sequence. J gave up 7 bases and V 6 bases, and 11 bases lay outside the gene matches. Germline assignment: CDR1 MNHEY and CDR2 SVGAGI. The CDR3 length is 14 residues. Sequencing used immunoSEQ multiplex PCR; TCRdb keeps in-frame clones, though not all of them. This sample has approximately 240,000 clones; 75% to 90% occur once, and the top ten carry about 3%. These data originate in a study of blood T cell repertoires in COVID-19. Sequencing was performed on peripheral blood. The receptor was isolated from a woman younger than 45 who had recovered from COVID-19. The chain uses TRBV6-5 and TRBJ2-5, with 7 bases that match TRBD2. The CDR3 DNA reads as TGTGCCAGCAGCCCCAGCGGGGCCCTTAGGACCCAGTACTTC. This encodes CASSPSGALRTQYF.